Sequencing of this T cell receptor (beta chain) was carried out in a study of T cells in Graves' hyperthyroidism and ophthalmopathy. Findings and limits, study-wide: Ophthalmopathy onset followed model prediction by a median approximately six months.

Germline V gene data show CDR1 as MGHRA and CDR2 as YSYEKL. V lost 4 bases and J 5 bases, leaving 14 bases between the germline ends. The CDR3 spans 14 residues. Regions amplified from RNA transcripts were the TCR beta CDR3 regions. HTBI primers were employed in a first-round RT-PCR of the TCR CDR3. MiXCR, applied by TCRdb to the multiplex PCR reads, yields one record per CDR3 protein. This sample carries approximately 600,000 distinct CDR3 sequences, about 15% of them seen once, and the ten largest clones take about 4.5%. This clonotype was observed many times. What it binds is not known. The chain joins TRBV4-1 to TRBJ1-2, with D unresolved. The receptor was derived from a woman between 35 and 50 years old with Graves' ophthalmopathy. The sample consisted of blood. CDR3 DNA: TGCGCCAGCAGCCTAAACGGACCGAGATATGGCTACACCTTC. Protein sequence: CASSLNGPRYGYTF.